The 11 T cell receptor beta chains listed next were all sequenced from one sample in a study of blood T cell repertoires in COVID-19. Data came from immunoSEQ multiplex PCR; TCRdb stores just in-frame clones and leaves some out. Here the sample spans fewer than 400,000 clones, 80% to 90% being singletons. The sample was peripheral blood. Every receptor here comes from a man aged 25-45 years with active or convalescent COVID-19.

V and J are TRBV25-1 and TRBJ1-4; a weak D match, TRBD1 (6 bases). The CDR3 consists of 16 residues. Germline lookup yields CDR1 MGHDK and CDR2 SYGVNS. The V end lost 1 base, the J end lost 5 bases, and 14 bases lay between the germline ends. CDR3 coding DNA: TGTGCCAGCAGTGAATTACTGGGACACGGGAATGAAAAACTGTTTTTT. Amino acid sequence: CASSELLGHGNEKLFF.

This clone was counted a single time. The rearrangement links TRBV28 to TRBJ2-5, with 7 bases aligning to TRBD2. Germline CDR1 reads MDHEN; CDR2 reads SYDVKM. V gave up 7 bases and J gave up 5 bases; unmatched junction bases: 16. This CDR3 comprises 16 residues. The CDR3 spells CASKEEVAGVRETQYF. The CDR3 coding sequence is TGTGCCAGCAAGGAGGAGGTCGCGGGAGTCAGGGAGACCCAGTACTTC.

The V gene is TRBV7-2, the J gene TRBJ2-1; TRBD1 aligns across 8 bases. Germline assignment: CDR1 SGHTA and CDR2 FQGNSA. The CDR3 runs to 12 residues. Unmatched junction bases numbered 0, after V lost 5 bases and J lost 6 bases. CDR3 DNA sequence: TGTGCCAGCAGCGGACAGGGCAATGAGCAGTTCTTC. Translated, it gives CASSGQGNEQFF.

This sequence joins TRBV7-2 and TRBJ2-5, with 10 positions matching TRBD2. Germline trimming cut 3 bases from V and 2 bases from J; bases unmatched to any gene: 3. The CDR3 spans 15 residues. Germline CDR1 is SGHTA and CDR2 is FQGNSA. The CDR3 bases are TGTGCCAGCAGCTTCCAGACTAGCGGGCAAGAGACCCAGTACTTC. This gives the protein CASSFQTSGQETQYF.

The chain couples TRBV24-1 to TRBJ2-5; the match to TRBD1 covers 11 bases. Germline trimming cut 7 bases from V and 5 bases from J; bases unmatched to any gene: 5. This CDR3 spans 14 amino acids. Germline V lookup: CDR1 KGHDR, CDR2 SFDVKD. CDR3 region: CATSPGTGGETQYF. The CDR3 DNA reads as TGTGCCACCAGCCCCGGGACAGGGGGTGAGACCCAGTACTTC.

The chain uses TRBV3-1 (or the pseudogene TRBV3-2) and TRBJ2-1, with 9 nucleotides matching TRBD2. The CDR3 runs to 16 residues. Germline loops: CDR1 LGHDT, CDR2 YNNKEL (reference sequence). V lost 1 base to trimming and J lost 7 bases; unmatched junction nucleotides: 8. The CDR3 nucleotides read TGTGCCAGCAGCCAAGCCCCTAGCGGGGAAAGGAATGAGCAGTTCTTC. Its protein product is CASSQAPSGERNEQFF.

This clone has a single count. One end of the junction is discordant with germline, which a read error may explain. This sequence joins TRBV28 and TRBJ2-7, with 7 positions matching TRBD1. The CDR3 covers 13 residues. CDR1 and CDR2 from the germline V gene are MDHEN and SYDVKM. The CDR3 DNA reads as TGTGCCAGCAGTTTACCCGACAGGGAATTGTTTCGGTTC. This gives the protein CASSLPDRELFRF.

This chain connects TRBV9 to TRBJ1-1, with TRBD1 identical over 10 bases. The J segment lost 6 bases and the V segment lost 3 bases, leaving 5 bases of the junction unmatched. This CDR3 is 14 amino acids long. Germline loops: CDR1 SGDLS, CDR2 YYNGEE. CDR3 sequence: CASSETGGLAEAFF. The CDR3 coding sequence is TGTGCCAGCAGCGAGACAGGGGGCTTGGCTGAAGCTTTCTTT.

This chain connects TRBV7-9 to TRBJ2-2; possibly TRBD2 for D (5 bases). The CDR3 has 13 residues. V dropped 8 bases and J dropped 8 bases, with 15 bases sitting between them. Germline CDR1 and CDR2: SEHNR and FQNEAQ (reference sequence). CDR3 bases: TGTGCCAGCGGACTCCCGGGCGGGGGGGAGCTGTTTTTT. This translates into CASGLPGGGELFF.

The chain links TRBV12-2 to TRBJ1-1; TRBD1, as called in the table, went unchecked against the DNA. TRBV12-2 is shown as a pseudogene. The length of the CDR3 is 17 residues. The CDR3 DNA reads TGTGCAAGTCGCTTACCCGGGACAGGGGGAGGGAACACTGAAGCTTTCTTT. Encoded protein: CASRLPGTGGGNTEAFF.

The rearrangement joins TRBV19 to TRBJ2-7; 7 nucleotides agree with TRBD1. V was pared by 4 bases and J by 7 bases, with 7 bases of the junction left unmatched. The CDR3 is 13 residues long. The germline CDR1 and CDR2 sequences are LNHDA and SQIVND (reference sequence). The CDR3 region is CASSSRGRREQYF. CDR3 in DNA: TGTGCCAGTAGTAGTAGGGGGCGTCGGGAGCAGTACTTC.